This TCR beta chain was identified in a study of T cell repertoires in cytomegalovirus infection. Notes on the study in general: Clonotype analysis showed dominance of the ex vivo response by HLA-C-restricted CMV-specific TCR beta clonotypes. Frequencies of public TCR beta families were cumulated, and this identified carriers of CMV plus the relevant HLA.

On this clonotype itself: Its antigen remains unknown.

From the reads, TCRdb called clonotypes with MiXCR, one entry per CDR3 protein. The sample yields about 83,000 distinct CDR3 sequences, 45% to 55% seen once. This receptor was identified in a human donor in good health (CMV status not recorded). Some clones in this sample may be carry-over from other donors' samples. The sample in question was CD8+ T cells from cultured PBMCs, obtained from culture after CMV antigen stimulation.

The CDR3 spells CATSAGPAHRQPQHF. CDR3 DNA sequence: TGTGCCACCAGCGCGGGCCCGGCCCACCGTCAGCCCCAGCATTTT. This sequence joins TRBV15 and TRBJ1-5; D call uncertain. Germline V gene sequence: CDR1 LNHNV, CDR2 YYDKDF (reference sequence). V lost 5 bases and J lost 6, with 17 bases in between. The CDR3 extends over 15 amino acids.